This TCR beta chain originates from a study of neurological immune-mediated disorders. Study-level findings and limits: Healthy controls had more TCR clonal expansion than multiple sclerosis, which showed the least, whereas HTLV-1-associated myelopathy showed the most.

Unsorted libraries were generated from 2 million PBMCs. These cells had been stored in RNAlater at -80 C. Over 200 million TCR-beta sequences from 15-18 subjects were obtained in each sequencing run. A single record per CDR3 protein comes from TCRdb applying MiXCR to the 5' RACE reads. The table has about 27,000 distinct CDR3 sequences, roughly 21% seen once. Trimming removed 2 bases at V and 7 bases at J, with 11 bases between. CDR3 length: 13 amino acids. The germline gives CDR1 KGHDR, CDR2 SFDVKD. This clonotype was detected ten times or more. The antigen remains undetermined. Sequencing input: PBMCs. This TCR derives from a woman aged 55-70 years in good health. The rearrangement joins TRBV24-1 to TRBJ2-7; D is undetermined. CDR3 nucleotides: TGTGCCACCAGTGATTCCCCAGGCGAGGAGCAGTACTTC. Protein: CATSDSPGEEQYF.